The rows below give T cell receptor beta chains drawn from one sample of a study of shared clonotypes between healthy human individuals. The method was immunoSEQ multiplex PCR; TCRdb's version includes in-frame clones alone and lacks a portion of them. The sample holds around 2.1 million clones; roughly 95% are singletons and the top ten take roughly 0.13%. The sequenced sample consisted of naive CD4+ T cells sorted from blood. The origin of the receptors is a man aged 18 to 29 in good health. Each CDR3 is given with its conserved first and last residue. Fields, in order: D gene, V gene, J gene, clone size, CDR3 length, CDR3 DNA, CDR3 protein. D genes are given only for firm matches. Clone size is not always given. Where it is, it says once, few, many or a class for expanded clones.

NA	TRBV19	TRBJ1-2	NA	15	TGTGCCAGTAGTCGGGAGAGGGGAGCTAACTATGGCTACACCTTC	CASSRERGANYGYTF
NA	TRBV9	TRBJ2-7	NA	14	TGTGCCAGCAGCGTAGGCGTCAGCTCCTACGAGCAGTACTTC	CASSVGVSSYEQYF
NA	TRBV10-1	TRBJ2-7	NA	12	TGCGCCAGCAGGGGGGACACCTACGAGCAGTACTTC	CASRGDTYEQYF
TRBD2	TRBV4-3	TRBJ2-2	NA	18	TGCGCCAGCAGCCAAGGGGCAGGGACTAGCGGGACGACCGGGGAGCTGTTTTTT	CASSQGAGTSGTTGELFF
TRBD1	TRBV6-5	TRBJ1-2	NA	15	TGTGCCAGCAGATCAGGGGGGACAGTATCCTATGGCTACACCTTC	CASRSGGTVSYGYTF
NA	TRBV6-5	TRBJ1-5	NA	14	TGTGCCAGCAGTTCTCCCGCCGGCAATCAGCCCCAGCATTTT	CASSSPAGNQPQHF
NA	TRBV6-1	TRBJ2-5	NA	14	TGTGCCAGCAGTGGGGGTAGGGCCCAAGAGACCCAGTACTTC	CASSGGRAQETQYF
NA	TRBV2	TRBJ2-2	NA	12	TGTGCCAGCGGACCAGACGGCGGGGAGCTGTTTTTT	CASGPDGGELFF
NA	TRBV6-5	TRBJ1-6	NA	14	TGTGCCAGCAGCACGGGACGGCCTTATTCACCCCTCCACTTT	CASSTGRPYSPLHF
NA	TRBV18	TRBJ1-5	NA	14	TGTGCCAGCTCACCACAGACATTGGTCCAGCCCCAGCATTTT	CASSPQTLVQPQHF
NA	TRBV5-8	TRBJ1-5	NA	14	TGTGCCAGCAGCTTGGTCGGGGCTTATCAGCCCCAGCATTTT	CASSLVGAYQPQHF
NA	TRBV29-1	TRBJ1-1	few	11	TGCAGCGTGGAAGGGAACACTGAAGCTTTCTTT	CSVEGNTEAFF
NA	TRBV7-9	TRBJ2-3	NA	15	TGTGCCAGCAGCTTAGCTTCGGGGTTCACAGATACGCAGTATTTT	CASSLASGFTDTQYF
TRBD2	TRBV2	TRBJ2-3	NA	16	TGTGCCAGCAGAGCTACTAGCGGGAGGGCCAGAGATACGCAGTATTTT	CASRATSGRARDTQYF
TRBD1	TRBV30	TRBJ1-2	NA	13	TGTGCCTGGAGTCCGGGACAGGGCTATGGCTACACCTTC	CAWSPGQGYGYTF
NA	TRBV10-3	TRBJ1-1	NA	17	TGTGCCATCAGTGTTTTCGTCGGGCAGGGGAAGGACACTGAAGCTTTCTTT	CAISVFVGQGKDTEAFF
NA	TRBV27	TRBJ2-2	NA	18	TGTGCCAGCAGTTTATCCAAGGTTTCGTGGGGGAACACCGGGGAGCTGTTTTTT	CASSLSKVSWGNTGELFF
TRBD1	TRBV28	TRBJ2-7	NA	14	TGTGCCAGCGGAACTGAGACAGGGGCCTACGAGCAGTACTTC	CASGTETGAYEQYF
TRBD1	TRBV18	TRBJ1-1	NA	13	TGTGCCAGCTCACCACCCACAGGGGTTGAAGCTTTCTTT	CASSPPTGVEAFF
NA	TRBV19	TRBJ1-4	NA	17	TGTGCCAGTAGTTCACAAGGATCGGGTGCTACTAATGAAAAACTGTTTTTT	CASSSQGSGATNEKLFF
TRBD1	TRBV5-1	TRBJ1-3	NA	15	TGCGCCAGCAGCTTGCAGGGGGTCTCTGGAAACACCATATATTTT	CASSLQGVSGNTIYF
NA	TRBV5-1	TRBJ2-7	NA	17	TGCGCCAGCAGCTTGGGAGTGCCAAATCCAAGCTCCTACGAGCAGTACTTC	CASSLGVPNPSSYEQYF
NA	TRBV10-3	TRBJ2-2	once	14	TGTGCCTCCGGGGAGGCAGGGCGTCCCGGGGAGCTGTTTTTT	CASGEAGRPGELFF
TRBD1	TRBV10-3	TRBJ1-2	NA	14	TGTGCCATCAGCGGGGGGACAGGGTACTATGGCTACACCTTC	CAISGGTGYYGYTF
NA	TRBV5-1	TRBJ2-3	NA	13	TGCGCCAGCGGGACACCTAGCACAGATACGCAGTATTTT	CASGTPSTDTQYF
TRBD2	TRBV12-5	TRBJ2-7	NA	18	TGTGCTAGTGGTTTGGTACGTGGAATTAGCGGGGCTACCTACGAGCAGTACTTC	CASGLVRGISGATYEQYF
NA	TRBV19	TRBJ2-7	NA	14	TGTGCCAGTAGTAAGGCGGGATCAACCTACGAGCAGTACTTC	CASSKAGSTYEQYF
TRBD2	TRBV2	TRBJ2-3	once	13	TGTGCCAGCATTAGCGGGTTTCCAGATACGCAGTATTTT	CASISGFPDTQYF
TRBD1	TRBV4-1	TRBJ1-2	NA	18	TGCGCCAGCAGCCTGACAGGGGCCGTTAGTGGTACTAACTATGGCTACACCTTC	CASSLTGAVSGTNYGYTF
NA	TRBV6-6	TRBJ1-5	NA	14	TGTGCCAGCAGCGCAGCAGGGGGCAATCAGCCCCAGCATTTT	CASSAAGGNQPQHF
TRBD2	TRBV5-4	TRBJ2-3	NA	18	TGTGCCAGCAGCTTGGCTAGTAGCGGGGGCCCTCGAGCAGATACGCAGTATTTT	CASSLASSGGPRADTQYF
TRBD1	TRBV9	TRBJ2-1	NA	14	TGTGCCAGCAGCGTAGCACAGGGGGGCAATGAGCAGTTCTTC	CASSVAQGGNEQFF
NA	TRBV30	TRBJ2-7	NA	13	TGTGCCTGGAGTGTAGAGGGGAGGAGGGGGTGTCTCTTC	CAWSVEGRRGCLF
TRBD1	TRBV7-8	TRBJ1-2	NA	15	TGTGCCAGCAGCTTAGAGCCAGGGGGGAACTATGGCTACACCTTC	CASSLEPGGNYGYTF
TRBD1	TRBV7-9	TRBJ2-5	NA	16	TGTGCCAGCAGCTTCCAATCGACAGGGGATGGGGAGACCCAGTACTTC	CASSFQSTGDGETQYF
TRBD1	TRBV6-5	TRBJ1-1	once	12	TGTGCCAGCAGTTACTTAGGACAGGGGACTTTCTTT	CASSYLGQGTFF
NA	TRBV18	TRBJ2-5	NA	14	TGTGCCAGCTCGTTTAACAGGATCCAAGAGACCCAGTACTTC	CASSFNRIQETQYF
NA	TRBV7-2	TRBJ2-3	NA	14	TGTGCCAGCAGCTTGGCGGGGGCAACAGATACGCAGTATTTT	CASSLAGATDTQYF
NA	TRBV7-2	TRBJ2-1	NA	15	TGTGCCAGCAGCCCCCAGGGTGTCGGCTTCTATGAGCAGTTCTTC	CASSPQGVGFYEQFF
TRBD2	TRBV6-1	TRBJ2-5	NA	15	TGTGCCAGCGGGAGTAGCGGGAGAAGTGTAGAGACCCAGTACTTC	CASGSSGRSVETQYF
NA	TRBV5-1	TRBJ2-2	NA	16	TGCGCCAGCAGCTTGGAACGGGCCGCGAACACCGGGGAGCTGTTTTTT	CASSLERAANTGELFF
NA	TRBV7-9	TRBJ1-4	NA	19	TGTGCCAGCAGCTTAAACGACGGACTCTGGCAAACTAGTAATGAAAAACTGTTTTTT	CASSLNDGLWQTSNEKLFF
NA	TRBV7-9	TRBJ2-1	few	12	TGTGCCAGCAGCTTAAACTACAATGAGCAGTTCTTC	CASSLNYNEQFF
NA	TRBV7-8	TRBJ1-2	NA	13	TGTGCCAGCAGCTTGGTGGCGGAATATGGCTACACCTTC	CASSLVAEYGYTF
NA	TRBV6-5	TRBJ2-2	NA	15	TGTGCCAGCAGTTACGGAGCCCCGAACACCGGGGAGCTGTTTTTT	CASSYGAPNTGELFF
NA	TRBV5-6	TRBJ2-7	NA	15	TGTGCCAGCAGCTTGATTTTCGGGGACTCCTACGAGCAGTACTTC	CASSLIFGDSYEQYF
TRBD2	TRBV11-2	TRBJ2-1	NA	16	TGTGCCAGCAGCCCCTGGGAGCGGGGGCGGAACAATGAGCAGTTCTTC	CASSPWERGRNNEQFF
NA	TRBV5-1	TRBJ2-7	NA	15	TGCGCCAGCAGCCTCGAGGCGGGGGCGGGCTACGAGCAGTACTTC	CASSLEAGAGYEQYF
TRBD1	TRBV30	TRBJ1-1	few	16	TGTGCCTGGAGGAGACAGGGGGGCTCTCGGGACACTGAAGCTTTCTTT	CAWRRQGGSRDTEAFF
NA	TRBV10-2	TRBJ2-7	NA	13	TGCGCCAGCAGTGAGGGTGGGCGCTACGAGCAGTACTTC	CASSEGGRYEQYF
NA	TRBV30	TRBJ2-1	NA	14	TGTGCCTGGAGCAGAGGGACTGCTTACAATGAGCAGTTCTTC	CAWSRGTAYNEQFF
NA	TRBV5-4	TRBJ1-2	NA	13	TGTGCCAGCAGCGTGGATATGAACTATGGCTACACCTTC	CASSVDMNYGYTF
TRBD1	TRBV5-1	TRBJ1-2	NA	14	TGCGCCAGCAGTTCAGGACAGGGCCCCTATGGCTACACCTTC	CASSSGQGPYGYTF
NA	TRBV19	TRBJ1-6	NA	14	TGTGCCAGTAGTATACGGGACCCTAATTCACCCCTCCACTTT	CASSIRDPNSPLHF
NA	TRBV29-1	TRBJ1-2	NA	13	TGCAGCCTAAAGGAAGGGGCAGGGGATGGCTACACCTTC	CSLKEGAGDGYTF